What follows is one T cell receptor (beta chain) and its context. The table came from immunoSEQ multiplex PCR; TCRdb's copy has only in-frame clones and leaves some out. Of 40,000 to 50,000 clones listed, 89% are singletons. This record comes from a study of T cell changes during pregnancy in multiple sclerosis. V gave up 4 bases and J gave up 0 bases, with 7 bases separating them. CDR3 size: 14 residues. Germline V lookup: CDR1 SEHNR, CDR2 FQNEAQ (reference sequence). This specimen consisted of CD4+ T cells from peripheral blood mononuclear cells, obtained in the first trimester of pregnancy. The chain uses TRBV7-9 and TRBJ1-3, with no clear D. This TCR was recovered from a female donor with multiple sclerosis, enrolled in a pregnancy study. The CDR3 sequence: CASSSIYSGNTIYF. CDR3 sequence (DNA): TGTGCCAGCAGCTCTATTTACTCTGGAAACACCATATATTTT.